Shown below are 9 T cell receptor beta chains from a single sample sequenced in a study of graft-versus-host responses after intestinal transplantation (TCRdb year 2021). These receptors' targets are unknown. The sample's time point, from its label and the paper: cells obtained before transplantation from donor or recipient. The receptor library was made with the immunoSEQ multiplex PCR assay. TCRdb's version of the immuneACCESS table is confined to in-frame rearrangements and falls short of the full clone set. An unresolved V gene accounts for under half of the shortfall where checked; the remainder is of unknown origin. In this sample the table shows about 93,000 clones, approximately 80% of which occur a single time. Together, the top ten hold around 0.83% of the sample. Specimen: unstimulated CD4+ T cells sorted from spleen or lymph node cells, collected before intestinal transplant. The source of these receptors is a human donor who received an intestinal transplant.

This clone was detected only once. The chain employs TRBV28 and TRBJ2-4, with D perhaps matching TRBD2 (6 bases). The V gene's germline CDR1 is MDHEN and CDR2 SYDVKM. This CDR3 has 15 residues. V dropped 10 bases and J dropped 0 bases, with 16 bases sitting between them. CDR3 coding DNA: TGTGCCACACATTGGGGGGATGAAGCCAAAAACATTCAGTACTTC. It specifies CATHWGDEAKNIQYF.

The chain uses TRBV4-1 and TRBJ1-1; D perhaps matches TRBD1 (5 bases). The CDR3 extends over 17 amino acids. Trimming stripped 0 bases from V and 1 base from J, with 15 bases between. Germline CDR1 and CDR2: MGHRA and YSYEKL. In DNA, the CDR3 is TGCGCCAGCAGCCAAGATCTGCAGGGAGGTCGGAACACTGAAGCTTTCTTT. Translating it yields CASSQDLQGGRNTEAFF.

This chain links TRBV5-6 with TRBJ2-2, with TRBD1 identical over 7 bases. The CDR3 contains 13 residues. The germline V gene has CDR1 SGHDT and CDR2 YYEEEE. Trimming removed 4 bases from V and 4 bases from J; junction bases left unmatched: 1. The CDR3 DNA sequence: TGTGCCAGCAGCCGGGACAGCACCGGGGAGCTGTTTTTT. It is translated as CASSRDSTGELFF.

The V call is TRBV6-4, the J call TRBJ1-4, with TRBD1 matching over 10 bases. CDR1 is MRHNA and CDR2 is SNTAGT in the germline V gene. The CDR3 has 14 amino acids. Losses at the gene ends were 6 bases for V and 11 bases for J; bases not matched to a gene: 9. CDR3 nucleotides: TGTGCCAGCAGCGCGACAGGGGGCGAAGGCAAACTGTTTTTT. This encodes CASSATGGEGKLFF.

The chain is built from TRBV7-2 and TRBJ2-3, with D possibly being TRBD2 (6 bases). V shed 5 bases and J shed 2 bases, with 20 bases lying between them. Germline-derived CDR1 and CDR2 are SGHTA and FQGNSA. CDR3 length equals 17 residues. The CDR3, as DNA: TGTGCCAGCAGCGCCCTGGCCGGGCGGGGATTCACAGATACGCAGTATTTT. Residues: CASSALAGRGFTDTQYF.

The V gene is TRBV6-5, the J gene TRBJ2-7, with D maybe TRBD2 (6 bases). This CDR3 has 13 amino acids. Looked up from germline, CDR1 is MNHEY and CDR2 is SVGAGI. V shed 6 bases and J shed 2 bases, with 11 bases lying between them. The CDR3 sequence: CASSLGGTYEQYF. The CDR3 DNA reads as TGTGCCAGCAGCCTGGGAGGAACCTACGAGCAGTACTTC.

The chain couples TRBV11-2 to TRBJ1-2; 8 bases agree with TRBD1. The length of the CDR3 is 13 residues. Trimming took 4 bases from V and 7 from J; bases not matched to a gene: 5. CDR1 and CDR2 from the germline V gene are SGHAT and FQNNGV. CDR3 bases: TGTGCCAGCAGCTCGACAGGGGAGAGTGGCTACACCTTC. The encoded protein is CASSSTGESGYTF. Full variable domain (outside the CDR3, taken from reference TRBV11-2 and TRBJ1-2): EAGVAQSPRYKIIEKRQSVAFWCNPISGHATLYWYQQILGQGPKLLIQFQNNGVVDDSQLPKDRFSAERLKGVDSTLKIQPAKLEDSAVYLCASSSTGESGYTFGSGTRLTVV.

The V gene is TRBV5-1, the J gene TRBJ2-2, with D possibly being TRBD2 (5 bases). CDR3 size: 16 residues. Per the germline V gene, CDR1 is SGHRS and CDR2 is YFSETQ. V was shortened by 1 base and J by 6 bases, with 16 bases between the two germline ends. CDR3 nucleotides: TGCGCCAGCAGCTTGAACGTGGGAGAGGTGGCCGGGGAGCTGTTTTTT. This gives the protein CASSLNVGEVAGELFF.

The V gene is TRBV4-1, the J gene TRBJ2-5; D ambiguous. The end of the DNA fits TRBJ2-7 better, so the J call may be wrong. CDR3 length: 14 amino acids. The germline V gene has CDR1 MGHRA and CDR2 YSYEKL. The CDR3 DNA is TGCGCCAGCAGCCAAGGCCGAAGCTCTTACGAGCAGTACTTC. This translates into CASSQGRSSYEQYF.